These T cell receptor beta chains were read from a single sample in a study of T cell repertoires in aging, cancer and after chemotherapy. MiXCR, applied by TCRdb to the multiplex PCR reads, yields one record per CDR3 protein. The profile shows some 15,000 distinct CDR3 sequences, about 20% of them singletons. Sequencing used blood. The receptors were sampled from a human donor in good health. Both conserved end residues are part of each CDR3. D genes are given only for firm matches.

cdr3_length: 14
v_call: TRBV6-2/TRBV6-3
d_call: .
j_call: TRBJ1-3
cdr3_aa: CASSTGAAGNTIYF

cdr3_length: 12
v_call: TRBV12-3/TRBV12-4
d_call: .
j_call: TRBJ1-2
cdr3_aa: CASNRATSGYTF

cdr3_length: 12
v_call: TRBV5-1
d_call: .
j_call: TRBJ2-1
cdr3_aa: CASSRPGDEQFF

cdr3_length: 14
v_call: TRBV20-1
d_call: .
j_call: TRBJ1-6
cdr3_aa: CSASPGTENSPLHF

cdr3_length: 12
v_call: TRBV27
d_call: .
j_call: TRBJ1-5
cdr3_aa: CASSAGDQPQHF

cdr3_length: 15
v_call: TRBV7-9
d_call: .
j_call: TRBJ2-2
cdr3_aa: CASSLEHKNTGELFF

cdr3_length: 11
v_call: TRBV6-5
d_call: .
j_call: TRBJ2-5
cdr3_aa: CASSYIETQYF

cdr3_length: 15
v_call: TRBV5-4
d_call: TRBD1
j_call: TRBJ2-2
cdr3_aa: CASSPRGSDTGELFF

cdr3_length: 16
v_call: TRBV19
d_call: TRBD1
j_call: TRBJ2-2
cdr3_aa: CASSGQGAFSGGELFF

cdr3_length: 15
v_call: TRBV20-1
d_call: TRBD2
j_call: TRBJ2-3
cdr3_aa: CSASPGLDYTDTQYF